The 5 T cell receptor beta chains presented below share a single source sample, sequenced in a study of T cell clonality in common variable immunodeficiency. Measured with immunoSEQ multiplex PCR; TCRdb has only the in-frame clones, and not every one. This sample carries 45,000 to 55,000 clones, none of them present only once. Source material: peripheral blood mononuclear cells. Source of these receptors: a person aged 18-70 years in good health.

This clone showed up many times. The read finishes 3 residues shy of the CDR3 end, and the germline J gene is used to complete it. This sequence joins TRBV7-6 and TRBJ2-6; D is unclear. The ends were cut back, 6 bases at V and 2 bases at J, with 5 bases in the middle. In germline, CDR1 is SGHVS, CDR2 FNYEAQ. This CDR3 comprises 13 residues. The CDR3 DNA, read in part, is TGTGCCAGCAGTCAGACTGGGGCCAACGTC. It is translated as CASSQTGANV. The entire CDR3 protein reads CASSQTGANVLTF.

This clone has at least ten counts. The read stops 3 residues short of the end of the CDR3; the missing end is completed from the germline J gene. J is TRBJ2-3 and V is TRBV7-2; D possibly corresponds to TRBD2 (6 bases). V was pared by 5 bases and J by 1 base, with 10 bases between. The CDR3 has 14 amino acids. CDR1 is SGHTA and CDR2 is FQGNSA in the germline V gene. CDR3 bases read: TGTGCCAGCAGCCCCGGGGGACGCACAGATACG. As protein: CASSPGGRTDT. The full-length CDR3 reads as CASSPGGRTDTQYF. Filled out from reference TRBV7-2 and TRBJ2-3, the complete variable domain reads GAGVSQSPSNKVTEKGKDVELRCDPISGHTALYWYRQSLGQGLEFLIYFQGNSAPDKSGLPSDRFSAERTGGSVSTLTIQRTQQEDSAVYLCASSPGGRTDTQYFGPGTRLTVL.

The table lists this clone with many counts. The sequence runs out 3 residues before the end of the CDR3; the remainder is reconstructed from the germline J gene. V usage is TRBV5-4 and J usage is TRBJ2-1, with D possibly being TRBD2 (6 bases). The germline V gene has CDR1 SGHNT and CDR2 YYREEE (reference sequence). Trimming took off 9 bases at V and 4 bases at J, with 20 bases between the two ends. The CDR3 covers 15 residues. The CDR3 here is CATTGVDSFYNEQFF. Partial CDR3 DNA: TGTGCCACGACGGGAGTGGACTCCTTTTACAATGAG.

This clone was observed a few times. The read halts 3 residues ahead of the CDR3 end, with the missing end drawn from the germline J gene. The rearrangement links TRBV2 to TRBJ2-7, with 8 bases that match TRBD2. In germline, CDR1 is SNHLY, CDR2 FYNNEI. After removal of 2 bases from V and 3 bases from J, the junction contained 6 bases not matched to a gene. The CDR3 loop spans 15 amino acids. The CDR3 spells CASSEPGGGIYEQYF. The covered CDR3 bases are TGTGCCAGCAGTGAACCTGGCGGGGGGATCTACGAG.

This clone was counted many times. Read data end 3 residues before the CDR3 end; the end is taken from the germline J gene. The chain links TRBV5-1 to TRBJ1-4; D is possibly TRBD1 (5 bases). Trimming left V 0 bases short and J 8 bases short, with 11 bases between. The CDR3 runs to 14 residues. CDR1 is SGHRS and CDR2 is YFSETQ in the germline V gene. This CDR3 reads CASSLDGGNEKLFF. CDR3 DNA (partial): TGCGCCAGCAGCTTGGATGGGGGGAACGAAAAA.